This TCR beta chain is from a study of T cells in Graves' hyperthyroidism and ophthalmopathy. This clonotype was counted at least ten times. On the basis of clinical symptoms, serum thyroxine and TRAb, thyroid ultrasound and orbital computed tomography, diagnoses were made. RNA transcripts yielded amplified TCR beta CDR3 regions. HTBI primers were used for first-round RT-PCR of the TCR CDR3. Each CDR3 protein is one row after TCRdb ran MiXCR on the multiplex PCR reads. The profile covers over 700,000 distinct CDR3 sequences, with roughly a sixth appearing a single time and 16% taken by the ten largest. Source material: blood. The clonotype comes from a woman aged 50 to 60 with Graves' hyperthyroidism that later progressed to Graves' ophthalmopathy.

The CDR3 region has the DNA TGCAGCGCAACACCCATCTACCCACGTACGCAGTATTTT. The encoded protein is CSATPIYPRTQYF. The chain has TRBV29-1 and TRBJ2-3; D not resolved. CDR3 length: 13 amino acids. CDR1 is SQVTM and CDR2 is ANQGSEA in the germline V gene. Trimming removed 7 bases at V and 8 bases at J, with 19 bases between.